This T cell receptor (beta chain) is from a study of monozygotic twins with inflammatory bowel disease. From germline, CDR1 is ENHRY and CDR2 SYGVKD. CDR3 length: 14 residues. Study-level results: With others, IBD patients shared fewer clonotypes than healthy twins did, especially with disease activity. A lone strong IBD-associated signal or clonotype found no support.

On this clonotype: Its antigen is as yet unknown.

TCRdb reprocessed the 5' RACE reads, keeping one entry per CDR3 protein, no DNA. The table lists 210,000 or so distinct CDR3 sequences. The sequenced material came from blood. The chain couples TRBV10-3 to TRBJ2-5; TCRdb selects TRBD1, and the lack of DNA leaves this call unchecked. The sequence derives from a human donor with ulcerative colitis or Crohn's disease, or a healthy co-twin of an affected twin (not recorded which). The CDR3 region is CAISGKGAEETQYF.